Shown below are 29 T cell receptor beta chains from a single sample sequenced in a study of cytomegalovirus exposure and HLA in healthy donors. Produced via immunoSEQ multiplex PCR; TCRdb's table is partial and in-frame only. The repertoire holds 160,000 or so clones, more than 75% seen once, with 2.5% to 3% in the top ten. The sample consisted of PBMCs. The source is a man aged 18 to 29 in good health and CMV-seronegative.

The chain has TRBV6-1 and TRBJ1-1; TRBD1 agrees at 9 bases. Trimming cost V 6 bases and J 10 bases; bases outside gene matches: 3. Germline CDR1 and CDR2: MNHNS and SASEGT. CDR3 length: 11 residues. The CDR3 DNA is TGTGCCAGCAGCAGACAGGGGGGAGCTTTCTTT. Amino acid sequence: CASSRQGGAFF.

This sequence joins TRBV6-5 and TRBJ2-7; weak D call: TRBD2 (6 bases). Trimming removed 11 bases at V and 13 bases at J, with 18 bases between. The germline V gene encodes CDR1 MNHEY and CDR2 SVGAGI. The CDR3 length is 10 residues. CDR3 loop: CAVGTFQRYV. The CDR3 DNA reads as TGTGCCGTGGGGACTTTCCAACGATACGTC.

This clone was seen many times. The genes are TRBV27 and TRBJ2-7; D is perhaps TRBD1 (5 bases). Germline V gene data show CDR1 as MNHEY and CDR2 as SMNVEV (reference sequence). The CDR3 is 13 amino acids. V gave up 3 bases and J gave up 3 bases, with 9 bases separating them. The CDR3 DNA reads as TGTGCCAGCAGTTTGCTGGGGCACTACGAGCAGTACTTC. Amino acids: CASSLLGHYEQYF.

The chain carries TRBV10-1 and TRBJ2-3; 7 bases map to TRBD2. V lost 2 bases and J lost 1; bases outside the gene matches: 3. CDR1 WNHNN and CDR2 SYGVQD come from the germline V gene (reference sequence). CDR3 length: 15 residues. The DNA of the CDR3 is TGCGCCAGCAGTGAGATGGCGGGAGGCACAGATACGCAGTATTTT. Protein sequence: CASSEMAGGTDTQYF.

CDR3 nucleotides: TGTGCCAGCAGCCCCGGGACTAGCGGGGAGTACGAGCAGTACGTC. This translates into CASSPGTSGEYEQYV. The chain uses TRBV7-2 and TRBJ2-7; 13 bases match TRBD2. This CDR3 has 15 amino acids. The J segment lost 4 bases and the V segment lost 5 bases, leaving 5 bases of the junction unmatched. The germline gives CDR1 SGHTA, CDR2 FQGNSA.

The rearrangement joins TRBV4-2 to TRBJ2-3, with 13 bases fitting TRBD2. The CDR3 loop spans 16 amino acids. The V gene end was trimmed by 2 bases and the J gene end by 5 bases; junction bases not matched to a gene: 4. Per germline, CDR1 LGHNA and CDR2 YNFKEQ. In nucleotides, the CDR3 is TGTGCCAGCAGCCAACCAGGACTAGCGGGGGAAGATACGCAGTATTTT. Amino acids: CASSQPGLAGEDTQYF.

CDR3 protein: CASSPEGGYGYTF. The CDR3 DNA sequence: TGTGCCAGCAGTCCGGAGGGCGGGTATGGCTACACCTTC. The V gene is TRBV6-1, the J gene TRBJ1-2; D unclear. V was trimmed by 5 bases and J by 5 bases, leaving 12 bases between them. The CDR3 is 13 residues long. In germline, CDR1 is MNHNS, CDR2 SASEGT.

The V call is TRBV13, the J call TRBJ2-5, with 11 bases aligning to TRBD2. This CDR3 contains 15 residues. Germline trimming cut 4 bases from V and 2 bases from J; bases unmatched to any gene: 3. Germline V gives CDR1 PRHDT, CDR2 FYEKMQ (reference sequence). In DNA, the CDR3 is TGTGCCAGCAGCTCGGGACTAGCGGATCAAGAGACCCAGTACTTC. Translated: CASSSGLADQETQYF.

CDR3 sequence reads: CASTPGQDPHGYTF. The CDR3 coding sequence is TGTGCCAGTACCCCGGGACAGGACCCGCATGGCTACACCTTC. V and J are TRBV6-1 and TRBJ1-2; 8 bases match TRBD1. V was clipped by 9 bases and J by 6 bases; unmatched bases: 12. The CDR3 totals 14 residues. Germline V gene lookup returns CDR1 MNHNS and CDR2 SASEGT.

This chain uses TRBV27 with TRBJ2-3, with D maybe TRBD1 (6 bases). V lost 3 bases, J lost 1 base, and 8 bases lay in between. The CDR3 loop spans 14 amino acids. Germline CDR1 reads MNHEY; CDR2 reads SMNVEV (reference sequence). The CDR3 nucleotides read TGTGCCAGCAGTTTGAGACAGGGCACAGATACGCAGTATTTT. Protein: CASSLRQGTDTQYF.

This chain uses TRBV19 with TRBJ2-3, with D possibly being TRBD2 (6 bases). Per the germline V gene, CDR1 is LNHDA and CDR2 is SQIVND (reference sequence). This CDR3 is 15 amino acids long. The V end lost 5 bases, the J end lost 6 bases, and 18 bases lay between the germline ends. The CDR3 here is CASSLTGELGDTQYF. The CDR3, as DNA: TGTGCCAGTAGTTTAACGGGGGAATTGGGGGATACGCAGTATTTT.

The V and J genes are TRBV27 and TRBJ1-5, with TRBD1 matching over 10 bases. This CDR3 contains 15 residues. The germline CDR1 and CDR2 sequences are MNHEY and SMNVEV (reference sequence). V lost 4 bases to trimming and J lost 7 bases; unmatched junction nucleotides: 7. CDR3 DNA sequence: TGTGCCAGCAGTTATCGAGGACAGGGGGAGCAGCCCCAGCATTTT. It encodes CASSYRGQGEQPQHF.

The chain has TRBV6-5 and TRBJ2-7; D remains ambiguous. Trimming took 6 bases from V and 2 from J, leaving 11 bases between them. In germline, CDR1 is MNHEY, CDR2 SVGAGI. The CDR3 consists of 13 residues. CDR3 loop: CASSPGLTYEQYV. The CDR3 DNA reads TGTGCCAGCAGCCCAGGCCTTACCTACGAGCAGTACGTC.

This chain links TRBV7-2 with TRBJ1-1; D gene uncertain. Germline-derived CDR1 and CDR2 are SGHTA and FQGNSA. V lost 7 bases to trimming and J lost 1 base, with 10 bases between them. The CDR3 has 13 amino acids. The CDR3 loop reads CASTLSGNTEAFF. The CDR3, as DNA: TGTGCCAGCACCCTGTCGGGGAACACTGAAGCTTTCTTT.

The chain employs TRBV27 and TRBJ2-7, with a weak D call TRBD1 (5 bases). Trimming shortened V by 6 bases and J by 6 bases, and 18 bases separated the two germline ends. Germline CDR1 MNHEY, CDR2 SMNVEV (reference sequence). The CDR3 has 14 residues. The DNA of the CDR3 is TGTGCCAGCAGCTCGACGGGTCAGGGCCCCGAGCAGTACTTC. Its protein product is CASSSTGQGPEQYF.

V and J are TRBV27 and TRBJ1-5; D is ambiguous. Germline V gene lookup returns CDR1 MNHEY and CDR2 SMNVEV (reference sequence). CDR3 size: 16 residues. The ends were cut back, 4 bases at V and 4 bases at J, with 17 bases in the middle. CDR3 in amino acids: CASSSAPPSENQPQHF. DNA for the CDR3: TGTGCCAGCAGTTCGGCCCCCCCAAGCGAAAATCAGCCCCAGCATTTT.

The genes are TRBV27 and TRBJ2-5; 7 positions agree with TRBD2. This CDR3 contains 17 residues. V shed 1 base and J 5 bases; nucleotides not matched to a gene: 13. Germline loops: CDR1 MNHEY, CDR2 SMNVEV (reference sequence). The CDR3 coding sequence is TGTGCCAGCAGTTTATATTGGCGGGAGTGGGGGGGGGAGACCCAGTACTTC. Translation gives CASSLYWREWGGETQYF.

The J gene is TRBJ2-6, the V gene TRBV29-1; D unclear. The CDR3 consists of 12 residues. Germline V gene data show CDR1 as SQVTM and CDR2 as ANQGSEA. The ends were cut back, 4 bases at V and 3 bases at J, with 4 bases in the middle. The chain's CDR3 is CSVVYGANVLTF. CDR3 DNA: TGCAGCGTTGTATATGGGGCCAACGTCCTGACTTTC.

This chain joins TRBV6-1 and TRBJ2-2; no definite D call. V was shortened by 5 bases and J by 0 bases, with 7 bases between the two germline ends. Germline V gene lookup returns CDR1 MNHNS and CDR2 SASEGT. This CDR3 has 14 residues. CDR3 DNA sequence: TGTGCCAGCAGTTTCAGGTCGAACACCGGGGAGCTGTTTTTT. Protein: CASSFRSNTGELFF.

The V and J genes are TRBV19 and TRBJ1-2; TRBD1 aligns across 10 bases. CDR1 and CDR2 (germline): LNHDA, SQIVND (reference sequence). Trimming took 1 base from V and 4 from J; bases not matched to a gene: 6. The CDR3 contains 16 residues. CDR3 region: CASSIVRDRGLYGYTF. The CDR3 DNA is TGTGCCAGTAGTATAGTGAGGGACAGGGGACTCTATGGCTACACCTTC.

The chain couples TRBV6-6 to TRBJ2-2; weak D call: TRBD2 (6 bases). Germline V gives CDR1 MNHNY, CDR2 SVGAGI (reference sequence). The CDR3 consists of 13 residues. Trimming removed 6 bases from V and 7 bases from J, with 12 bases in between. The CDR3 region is CASRPGTFGELFF. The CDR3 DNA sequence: TGTGCCAGCAGACCTGGGACTTTCGGGGAGCTGTTTTTT.

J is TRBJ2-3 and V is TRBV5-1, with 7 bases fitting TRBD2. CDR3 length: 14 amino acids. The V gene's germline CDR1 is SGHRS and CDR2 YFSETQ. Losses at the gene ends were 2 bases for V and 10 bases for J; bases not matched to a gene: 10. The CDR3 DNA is TGCGCCAGCAGCTTATTTGCGGGGGAGGGGTCGCAGTATTTT. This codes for CASSLFAGEGSQYF.

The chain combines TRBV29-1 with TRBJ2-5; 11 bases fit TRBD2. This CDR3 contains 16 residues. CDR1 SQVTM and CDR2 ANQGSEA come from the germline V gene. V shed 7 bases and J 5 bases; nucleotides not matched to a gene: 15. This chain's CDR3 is CSARRLAGGSMETQYF. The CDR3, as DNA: TGCAGCGCACGCCGCTTAGCGGGGGGGAGTATGGAGACCCAGTACTTC.

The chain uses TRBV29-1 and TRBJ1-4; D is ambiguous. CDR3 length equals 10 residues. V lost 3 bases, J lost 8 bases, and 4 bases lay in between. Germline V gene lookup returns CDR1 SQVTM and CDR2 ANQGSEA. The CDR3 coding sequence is TGCAGCGTTGAGAGGGAAAAACTGTTTTTT. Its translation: CSVEREKLFF.

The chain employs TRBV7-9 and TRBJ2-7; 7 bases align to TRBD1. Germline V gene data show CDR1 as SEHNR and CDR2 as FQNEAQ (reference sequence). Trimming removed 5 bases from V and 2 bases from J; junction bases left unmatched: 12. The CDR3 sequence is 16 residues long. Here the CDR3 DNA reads TGTGCCAGCAGCCAAACGACAGGGTACACGACCTACGAGCAGTACTTC. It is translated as CASSQTTGYTTYEQYF.

In DNA, the CDR3 is TGTGCCAGCAGCTTGACACCGTATGGCTACACCTTC. Encoded protein: CASSLTPYGYTF. This chain links TRBV5-6 with TRBJ1-2; no clear D. The germline V gene has CDR1 SGHDT and CDR2 YYEEEE. Deletions cut 1 base from V and 5 bases from J, with 6 bases between. CDR3 length: 12 amino acids. Full variable domain (outside the CDR3, taken from reference TRBV5-6 and TRBJ1-2): DAGVTQSPTHLIKTRGQQVTLRCSPKSGHDTVSWYQQALGQGPQFIFQYYEEEERQRGNFPDRFSGHQFPNYSSELNVNALLLGDSALYLCASSLTPYGYTFGSGTRLTVV.

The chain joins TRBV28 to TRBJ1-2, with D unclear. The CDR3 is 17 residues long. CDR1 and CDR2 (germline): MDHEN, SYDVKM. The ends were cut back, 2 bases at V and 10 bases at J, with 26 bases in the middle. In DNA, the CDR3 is TGTGCCAGCAGTTTAAACTCTCCGGGGTCAAGGGCAAAGAACTACACCTTC. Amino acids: CASSLNSPGSRAKNYTF.

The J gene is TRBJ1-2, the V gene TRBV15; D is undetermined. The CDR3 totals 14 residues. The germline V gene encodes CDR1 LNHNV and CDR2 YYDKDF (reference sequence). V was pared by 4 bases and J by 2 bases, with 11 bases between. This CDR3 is CATSNVVSNYGYTF. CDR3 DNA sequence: TGTGCCACCAGCAATGTGGTTAGCAACTATGGCTACACCTTC.

As DNA, the CDR3 is TGTGCCTGGAGTATAAAATCGGCAGGAGGGAACACTGAAGCTTTCTTT. This gives the protein CAWSIKSAGGNTEAFF. The rearrangement links TRBV30 to TRBJ1-1; D call uncertain. The CDR3 is made up of 16 amino acids. Trimming left V 2 bases short and J 1 base short, with 17 bases between. Per germline, CDR1 GTSNPN and CDR2 SVGIG (reference sequence).